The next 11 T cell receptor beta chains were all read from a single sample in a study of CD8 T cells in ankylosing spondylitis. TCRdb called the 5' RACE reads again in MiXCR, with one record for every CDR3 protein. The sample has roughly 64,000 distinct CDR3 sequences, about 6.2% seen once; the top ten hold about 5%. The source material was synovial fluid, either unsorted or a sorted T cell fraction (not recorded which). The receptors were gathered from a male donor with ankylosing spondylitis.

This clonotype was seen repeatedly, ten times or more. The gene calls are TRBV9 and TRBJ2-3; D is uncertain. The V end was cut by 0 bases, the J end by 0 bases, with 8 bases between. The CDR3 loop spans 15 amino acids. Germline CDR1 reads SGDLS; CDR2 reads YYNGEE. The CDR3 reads CASSVGRYSTDTQYF. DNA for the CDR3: TGTGCCAGCAGCGTAGGTAGATATAGCACAGATACGCAGTATTTT. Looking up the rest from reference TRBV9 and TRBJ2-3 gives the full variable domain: DSGVTQTPKHLITATGQRVTLRCSPRSGDLSVYWYQQSLDQGLQFLIQYYNGEERAKGNILERFSAQQFPDLHSELNLSSLELGDSALYFCASSVGRYSTDTQYFGPGTRLTVL.

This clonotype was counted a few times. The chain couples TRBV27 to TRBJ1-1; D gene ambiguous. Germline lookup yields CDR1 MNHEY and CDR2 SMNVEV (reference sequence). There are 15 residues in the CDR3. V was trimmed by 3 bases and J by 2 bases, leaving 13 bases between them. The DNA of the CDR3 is TGTGCCAGCAGTTTCCTCCCACGGGGAAACACTGAAGCTTTCTTT. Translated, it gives CASSFLPRGNTEAFF.

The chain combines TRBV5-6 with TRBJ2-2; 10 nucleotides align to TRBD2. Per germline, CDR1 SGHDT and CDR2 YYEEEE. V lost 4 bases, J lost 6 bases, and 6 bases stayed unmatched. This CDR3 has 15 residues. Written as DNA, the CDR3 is TGTGCCAGCAGCGGCCAAGCGGGGGGGTCCGGGGAGCTGTTTTTT. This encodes CASSGQAGGSGELFF.

The CDR3 nucleotides are TGTGCCAGCAGCAGATCGACTGGAAGCTCCTACAATGAGCAGTTCTTC. Its translation: CASSRSTGSSYNEQFF. The chain recombines TRBV5-6 with TRBJ2-1, with D hard to call. Germline CDR1 reads SGHDT; CDR2 reads YYEEEE. V was shortened by 4 bases and J by 0 bases, with 14 bases between the two germline ends. The length of the CDR3 is 16 residues.

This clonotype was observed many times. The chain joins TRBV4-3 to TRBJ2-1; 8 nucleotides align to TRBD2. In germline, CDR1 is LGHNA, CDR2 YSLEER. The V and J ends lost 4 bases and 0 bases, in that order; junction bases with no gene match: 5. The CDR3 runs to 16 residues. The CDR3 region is CASSPFLAGSYNEQFF. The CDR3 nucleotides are TGCGCCAGCAGCCCCTTTCTAGCGGGCTCCTACAATGAGCAGTTCTTC.

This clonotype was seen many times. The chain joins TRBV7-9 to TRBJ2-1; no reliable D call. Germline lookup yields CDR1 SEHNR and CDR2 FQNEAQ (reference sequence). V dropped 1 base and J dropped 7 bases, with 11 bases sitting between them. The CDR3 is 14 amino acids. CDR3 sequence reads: CASSLVLETNEQFF. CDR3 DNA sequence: TGTGCCAGCAGCTTAGTTTTGGAGACGAATGAGCAGTTCTTC.

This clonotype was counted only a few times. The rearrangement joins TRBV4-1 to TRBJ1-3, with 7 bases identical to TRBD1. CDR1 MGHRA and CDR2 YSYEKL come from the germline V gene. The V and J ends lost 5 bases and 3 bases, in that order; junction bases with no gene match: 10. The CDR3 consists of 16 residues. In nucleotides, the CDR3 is TGCGCCAGCAGCACACACAGGGCAGGGGGTGGAAACACCATATATTTT. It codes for CASSTHRAGGGNTIYF.

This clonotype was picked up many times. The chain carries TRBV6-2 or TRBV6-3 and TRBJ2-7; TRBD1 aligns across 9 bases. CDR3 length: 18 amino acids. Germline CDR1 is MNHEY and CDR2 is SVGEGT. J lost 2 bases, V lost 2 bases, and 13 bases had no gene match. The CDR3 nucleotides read TGTGCCAGCAGTTACCACTCGGACAGGGGAGGGAGAGCCTACGAGCAGTACTTC. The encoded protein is CASSYHSDRGGRAYEQYF.

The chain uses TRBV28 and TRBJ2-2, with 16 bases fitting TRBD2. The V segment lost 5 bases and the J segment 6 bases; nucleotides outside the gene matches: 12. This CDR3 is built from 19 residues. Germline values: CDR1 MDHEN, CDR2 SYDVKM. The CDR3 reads CASSPPGTSGRAKAGELFF. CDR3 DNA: TGTGCCAGCAGTCCTCCCGGGACTAGCGGGAGGGCCAAGGCCGGGGAGCTGTTTTTT.

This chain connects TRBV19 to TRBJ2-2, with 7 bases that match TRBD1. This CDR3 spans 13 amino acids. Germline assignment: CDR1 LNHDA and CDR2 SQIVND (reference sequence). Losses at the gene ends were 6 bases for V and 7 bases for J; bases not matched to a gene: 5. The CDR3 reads CASRAGGGGELFF. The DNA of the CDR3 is TGTGCCAGTAGGGCAGGGGGTGGCGGGGAGCTGTTTTTT. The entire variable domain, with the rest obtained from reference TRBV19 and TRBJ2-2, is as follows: DGGITQSPKYLFRKEGQNVTLSCEQNLNHDAMYWYRQDPGQGLRLIYYSQIVNDFQKGDIAEGYSVSREKKESFPLTVTSAQKNPTAFYLCASRAGGGGELFFGEGSRLTVL.

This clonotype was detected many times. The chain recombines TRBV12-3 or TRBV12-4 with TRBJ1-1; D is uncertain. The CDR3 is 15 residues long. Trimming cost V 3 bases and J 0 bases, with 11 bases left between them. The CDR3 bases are TGTGCCAGCAGTTTGGTCCTGGGAATGAACACTGAAGCTTTCTTT. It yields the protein CASSLVLGMNTEAFF.